The 2 T cell receptor beta chains reported below all come from one sample, sequenced in a study of cytomegalovirus exposure and HLA in healthy donors. The PCR had 60 Vbeta and 13 Jbeta primers. Only in-frame clones appear in the TCRdb table, and some are missing; sequencing was by immunoSEQ multiplex PCR. This sample yields around 180,000 clones, of which about 88% are seen a single time; 0.2% to 0.3% belongs to the top ten. The sequencing sample was made of PBMCs. The receptors shown here come from a girl in the first two years of life in good health and CMV-seronegative.

The chain links TRBV19 to TRBJ1-1, with 8 nucleotides matching TRBD1. CDR1 LNHDA and CDR2 SQIVND come from the germline V gene (reference sequence). J was trimmed by 5 bases and V by 3 bases; bases with no gene match: 8. CDR3 length equals 15 residues. CDR3 bases: TGTGCCAGTAGTATTTGGACAGGGAAGTTGACTGAAGCTTTCTTT. It yields the protein CASSIWTGKLTEAFF.

This chain uses TRBV5-1 with TRBJ2-3; 11 bases map to TRBD2. Germline CDR1 and CDR2: SGHRS and YFSETQ. CDR3 length: 16 amino acids. The V gene end was trimmed by 0 bases and the J gene end by 7 bases; junction bases not matched to a gene: 7. The CDR3 DNA reads as TGCGCCAGCAGCTTGGGTAGCGGGGGGGCACTTCATACGCAGTATTTT. Translated: CASSLGSGGALHTQYF.